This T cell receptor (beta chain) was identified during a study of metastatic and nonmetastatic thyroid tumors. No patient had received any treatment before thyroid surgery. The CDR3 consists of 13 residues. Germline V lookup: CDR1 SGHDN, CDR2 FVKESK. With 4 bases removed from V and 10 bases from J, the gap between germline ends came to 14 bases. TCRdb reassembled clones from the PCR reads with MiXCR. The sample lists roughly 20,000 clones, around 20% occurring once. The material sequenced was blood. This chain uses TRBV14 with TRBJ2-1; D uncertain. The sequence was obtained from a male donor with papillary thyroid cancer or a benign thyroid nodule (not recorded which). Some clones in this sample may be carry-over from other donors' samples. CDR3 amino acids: CASSPGSCREQFF. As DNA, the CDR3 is TGTGCCAGCAGCCCCGGGTCTTGCAGGGAGCAGTTCTTC.